This T cell receptor beta chain was observed in a study of cytomegalovirus exposure and HLA in healthy donors. Both 60 Vbeta primers and 13 Jbeta primers went into the PCR. Sequencing used immunoSEQ multiplex PCR; TCRdb keeps in-frame clones, though not all of them. This sample carries about 160,000 clones, around 75% of them seen once, and the ten largest clones take about 3.5%. Losses at the gene ends were 8 bases for V and 3 bases for J; bases not matched to a gene: 11. This CDR3 contains 16 residues. Germline CDR1 reads WNHNN; CDR2 reads SYGVQD (reference sequence). This clonotype was obtained from a human donor in good health. The source material was PBMCs. V usage is TRBV10-1 and J usage is TRBJ2-2, with 8 nucleotides matching TRBD2. In nucleotides, the CDR3 is TGCGCCAGCCGTGCTAATCCGGGACTAGACACCGGGGAGCTGTTTTTT. It translates to CASRANPGLDTGELFF.